Listed below are T cell receptor beta chains from one sample, sequenced in a study of blood T cell repertoires in COVID-19. The assay was immunoSEQ multiplex PCR, and TCRdb's table has in-frame clones only and misses some. The table lists some 110,000 clones, 80% to 95% of them singletons. Sequencing was done on a sample of peripheral blood. The receptors were sampled from a man aged 50-60 years with COVID-19, enrolled during active disease. Both conserved end residues are part of each CDR3. Fields, in order: D gene, clone size, J gene, V gene, CDR3 length, CDR3 DNA, CDR3 protein. D genes are given only for firm matches. Only part of the rows carry a size: once, few, many, or a class if the clone is expanded.

D: -; size: -; J: TRBJ1-6; V: TRBV28; length: 16; DNA: TGTGCCAGCAGTCTTACTGAAAGCTCCTATAATTCACCCCTCCACTTT; CDR3: CASSLTESSYNSPLHF
D: -; size: -; J: TRBJ2-5; V: TRBV3-1/TRBV3-2; length: 13; DNA: TGTGCCAGCAGCCAAGCCCAACAAGAGACCCAGTACTTC; CDR3: CASSQAQQETQYF
D: -; size: -; J: TRBJ2-3; V: TRBV19; length: 15; DNA: TGTGCCAGTAGTCGAATGACAGAGGGGGCAGATACGCAGTATTTT; CDR3: CASSRMTEGADTQYF
D: TRBD1; size: -; J: TRBJ1-2; V: TRBV6-2/TRBV6-3; length: 14; DNA: TGTGCCAGCAGCCCCTCGACAGGGGTAGTTGGCTACACCTTC; CDR3: CASSPSTGVVGYTF
D: -; size: -; J: TRBJ1-2; V: TRBV5-4; length: 13; DNA: TGTGCCAGCAGCTTACAGGGTGTAGGTGGCTACACCTTC; CDR3: CASSLQGVGGYTF
D: -; size: -; J: TRBJ2-2; V: TRBV9; length: 14; DNA: TGTGCCAGCAGCGTAGTACTAGACAAGGGGGAGCTGTTTTTT; CDR3: CASSVVLDKGELFF
D: -; size: -; J: TRBJ1-1; V: TRBV5-4; length: 15; DNA: TGTGCCAGCAGCCCCCGAGGAGGGGCGGTCGGTGAAGCTTTCTTT; CDR3: CASSPRGGAVGEAFF
D: -; size: -; J: TRBJ2-1; V: TRBV1; length: 19; DNA: TGCACCAGCAGCCAAGGCGGGGATGGGACTAGCGGGAGTCAGAGTGAGCAGTTCTTC; CDR3: CTSSQGGDGTSGSQSEQFF
D: -; size: -; J: TRBJ2-2; V: TRBV21-1; length: 16; DNA: TGTGCCAGCAGCAAGAGGACTAGCGGAAACACCGGGGAGCTGTTTTTT; CDR3: CASSKRTSGNTGELFF
D: TRBD1; size: -; J: TRBJ1-5; V: TRBV6-5; length: 15; DNA: TGTGCCAGCAGTTACTCGGGCAGGGGGGACCAGCCCCAGCATTTT; CDR3: CASSYSGRGDQPQHF
D: TRBD2; size: -; J: TRBJ2-3; V: TRBV29-1; length: 15; DNA: TGCAGCGTAGTCAGGACTAGCGGGCCACGAGATACGCAGTATTTT; CDR3: CSVVRTSGPRDTQYF
D: TRBD1; size: -; J: TRBJ1-1; V: TRBV19; length: 15; DNA: TGTGCCAGTAGAATTACAGGGGCGGGCGGCACTGAAGCTTTCTTT; CDR3: CASRITGAGGTEAFF
D: TRBD2; size: -; J: TRBJ2-1; V: TRBV7-3; length: 15; DNA: TGTGCCAGCAGCTTGAGCGGGAACTCCTACAATGAGCAGTTCTTC; CDR3: CASSLSGNSYNEQFF
D: -; size: -; J: TRBJ1-1; V: TRBV6-5; length: 16; DNA: TGTGCCAGCAGTTACTCGCCAGGGGAGTTGTCCACTGAAGCTTTCTTT; CDR3: CASSYSPGELSTEAFF
D: TRBD1; size: -; J: TRBJ1-1; V: TRBV5-1; length: 16; DNA: TGCGCCAGCAGCAACTCCGACGGACAGGGGAACACTGAAGCTTTCTTT; CDR3: CASSNSDGQGNTEAFF
D: -; size: -; J: TRBJ2-1; V: TRBV6-5; length: 14; DNA: TGTGCCAGCAGTCTCCGACGAGCGGAAACCCCCCAGTTCTTC; CDR3: CASSLRRAETPQFF
D: -; size: -; J: TRBJ2-2; V: TRBV7-2; length: 13; DNA: TGTGCCAGCAGCCTTACCCTAACCGGGGAGCTGTTTTTT; CDR3: CASSLTLTGELFF
D: TRBD1; size: -; J: TRBJ2-5; V: TRBV6-5; length: 14; DNA: TGTGCCAGCAGTTTAACCGGACAGGGGGAGACCCAGTACTTC; CDR3: CASSLTGQGETQYF
D: TRBD2; size: -; J: TRBJ2-5; V: TRBV5-4; length: 15; DNA: TGTGCCAGCAGCTTGGGCCTAGCGGGTCAAGAGACCCAGTACTTC; CDR3: CASSLGLAGQETQYF
D: TRBD1; size: -; J: TRBJ1-6; V: TRBV6-2/TRBV6-3; length: 14; DNA: TGTGCCAGCAGCCAGACAGGGGATCTTTCACCCCTCCACTTT; CDR3: CASSQTGDLSPLHF
D: -; size: few; J: TRBJ1-1; V: TRBV6-4; length: 13; DNA: TGTGCCAGCAGTGTAGACACAAACACTGAAGCTTTCTTT; CDR3: CASSVDTNTEAFF
D: -; size: -; J: TRBJ2-5; V: TRBV25-1; length: 14; DNA: TGTGCCAGCAGTGTTCCGGGGGTTAGGGAGACCCAGTACTTC; CDR3: CASSVPGVRETQYF
D: TRBD1; size: -; J: TRBJ2-3; V: TRBV9; length: 15; DNA: TGTGCCAGCAGCGTAGCGGGCAGGGGGACAGATACGCAGTATTTT; CDR3: CASSVAGRGTDTQYF
D: TRBD2; size: few; J: TRBJ2-5; V: TRBV7-7; length: 13; DNA: TGTGCTAGCAGTCCGACTAGCGGAGAGACCCAGTACTTC; CDR3: CASSPTSGETQYF
D: TRBD2; size: -; J: TRBJ2-2; V: TRBV7-6; length: 16; DNA: TGTGCCAGCAGCTCGACTAGCGGGAGCGTAACCGGGGAGCTGTTTTTT; CDR3: CASSSTSGSVTGELFF
D: -; size: -; J: TRBJ1-1; V: TRBV6-5; length: 13; DNA: TGTGCCAGCAGGGCGGGAAGGCACACTGAAGCTTTCTTT; CDR3: CASRAGRHTEAFF
D: TRBD2; size: -; J: TRBJ2-1; V: TRBV5-4; length: 14; DNA: TGTGCCAGCAGCTTTGGGGTAGCGGGAGGGAGGCAGTTCTTC; CDR3: CASSFGVAGGRQFF
D: TRBD1; size: -; J: TRBJ2-1; V: TRBV7-3; length: 14; DNA: TGTGCCAGCAGCTTAGACAGGGTTGTCGGTGAGCAGTTCTTC; CDR3: CASSLDRVVGEQFF
D: -; size: -; J: TRBJ1-1; V: TRBV24-1; length: 13; DNA: TGTGCCACCTCAGGAACGGGGGGCACTGAAGCTTTCTTT; CDR3: CATSGTGGTEAFF
D: TRBD1; size: -; J: TRBJ1-6; V: TRBV7-9; length: 15; DNA: TGTGCCAGCATCGAATCCGGGACAGACAATTCACCCCTCCACTTT; CDR3: CASIESGTDNSPLHF
D: -; size: -; J: TRBJ2-1; V: TRBV5-5; length: 14; DNA: TGTGCCAGCAGCTCCACCCTCGGTGGTCATGAGCAGTTCTTC; CDR3: CASSSTLGGHEQFF
D: -; size: -; J: TRBJ2-5; V: TRBV19; length: 13; DNA: TGTGCCAGTCGGCAGGGATTCCAAGAGACCCAGTACTTC; CDR3: CASRQGFQETQYF
D: -; size: -; J: TRBJ2-4; V: TRBV29-1; length: 14; DNA: TGCAGCGTTGAAAGCGGTGTAGCCAAAAACATTCAGTACTTC; CDR3: CSVESGVAKNIQYF
D: -; size: -; J: TRBJ2-1; V: TRBV28; length: 12; DNA: TGTGCCACCACGAGCCGTCTCTGGGAGCAGTTCTTC; CDR3: CATTSRLWEQFF
D: TRBD1; size: -; J: TRBJ2-3; V: TRBV10-3; length: 16; DNA: TGTGCCATCAGGGGGGGCCGGACAGGGGCAGCAGATACGCAGTATTTT; CDR3: CAIRGGRTGAADTQYF
D: -; size: -; J: TRBJ1-2; V: TRBV6-6; length: 16; DNA: TGTGCCAGCAGCCAATTCCTACTCAGACAAAATCATGGCTACACCTTC; CDR3: CASSQFLLRQNHGYTF
D: TRBD1; size: -; J: TRBJ1-5; V: TRBV4-1; length: 17; DNA: TGCGCCAGCAGCCAAGCCGTGACAGGGGGTGTCGATCAGCCCCAGCATTTT; CDR3: CASSQAVTGGVDQPQHF
D: TRBD2; size: -; J: TRBJ2-2; V: TRBV28; length: 16; DNA: TGTGCCAGCAGGACCGGTAGCGGGGGGAACACCGGGGAGCTGTTTTTT; CDR3: CASRTGSGGNTGELFF
D: TRBD1; size: -; J: TRBJ2-1; V: TRBV19; length: 18; DNA: TGTGCCAGTAGTTACGTCTTAACCGGGACAGGGGGCTGGTATGAGCAGTTCTTC; CDR3: CASSYVLTGTGGWYEQFF